Listed here is a single TCR beta chain. What it binds is unknown. This record belongs to a study of T cell responses to AZD1222 COVID-19 vaccine. Study outcomes and limitations: There were repertoire samples only from the period after the peak T cell response. Just a handful of AZD1222 recipients were seropositive at baseline. There were mostly white British donors and more females than males, and clonal diversity was possibly underestimated.

Method: immunoSEQ multiplex PCR; TCRdb's copy keeps in-frame clones and lacks some. The repertoire has roughly 120,000 clones, more than 80% of them found once; the top ten carry approximately 5.1%. Trimming pared 3 bases from V and 6 bases from J, leaving 11 bases between. This CDR3 contains 13 residues. The germline V gene has CDR1 KGHSH and CDR2 LQKENI. The specimen was peripheral blood, collected on day 0 of AZD1222 vaccination. V gene TRBV18 combines with J gene TRBJ1-2, with D possibly matching TRBD1 (5 bases). The sequence was collected from an adult in good health. CDR3 bases: TGTGCCAGCTCACCCAGGGAGATGGATGGCTACACCTTC. Its translation is CASSPREMDGYTF.